What follows are 19 T cell receptor beta chains derived from one specimen sequenced in a study of blood T cell repertoires in COVID-19. Method: immunoSEQ multiplex PCR; TCRdb's copy keeps in-frame clones and lacks some. The table lists some 56,000 clones, roughly nine tenths of them singletons. Sequencing was done on a sample of peripheral blood. The receptors were gathered from a woman in her sixties with COVID-19, enrolled during active disease.

J is TRBJ2-1 and V is TRBV19, with 10 bases fitting TRBD2. J gave up 8 bases and V 4 bases, and 14 bases lay outside the gene matches. Germline V gene lookup returns CDR1 LNHDA and CDR2 SQIVND (reference sequence). The CDR3 runs 17 residues. CDR3 bases: TGTGCCAGTAGTACAGGGGCCCTAGCGGGAGTAGAAGATGAGCAGTTCTTC. Its protein is CASSTGALAGVEDEQFF.

J is TRBJ1-4 and V is TRBV29-1; 9 bases match TRBD1. The CDR3 runs to 18 residues. Trimming removed 4 bases from V and 7 bases from J; junction bases left unmatched: 19. Per the germline V gene, CDR1 is SQVTM and CDR2 is ANQGSEA. DNA for the CDR3: TGCAGCGTTGTCCAATTCGGGACAGGGCCAGGGGGGGGTGAAAAACTGTTTTTT. Its protein product is CSVVQFGTGPGGGEKLFF.

The chain carries TRBV6-5 and TRBJ2-1; 7 bases agree with TRBD1. The germline CDR1 and CDR2 sequences are MNHEY and SVGAGI. The J segment lost 4 bases and the V segment lost 0 bases, leaving 3 bases of the junction unmatched. This CDR3 is 15 amino acids long. CDR3 in DNA: TGTGCCAGCAGTTACTCTGGGACAGATTACAATGAGCAGTTCTTC. Amino acids: CASSYSGTDYNEQFF.

The J gene is TRBJ1-6, the V gene TRBV5-6, with TRBD1 identical over 7 bases. This CDR3 region has 15 residues. Germline lookup yields CDR1 SGHDT and CDR2 YYEEEE. V trimming: 4 bases; J trimming: 7 bases; junction bases outside the gene matches: 8. The CDR3 DNA is TGTGCCAGCAGCATTGGAGGGGGCGGGAATTCACCCCTCCACTTT. Residues: CASSIGGGGNSPLHF.

The chain uses TRBV3-1 (or the pseudogene TRBV3-2) and TRBJ2-2; 9 bases fit TRBD2. In germline, CDR1 is LGHDT, CDR2 YNNKEL (reference sequence). The CDR3 loop spans 20 amino acids. The V segment lost 0 bases and the J segment 0 bases; nucleotides outside the gene matches: 11. The CDR3 loop reads CASSQERGGRANSNTGELFF. DNA of the CDR3: TGTGCCAGCAGCCAAGAAAGAGGCGGGAGGGCCAATTCGAACACCGGGGAGCTGTTTTTT.

The chain combines TRBV28 with TRBJ1-2; 7 positions agree with TRBD1. The germline CDR1 and CDR2 sequences are MDHEN and SYDVKM. There are 15 residues in the CDR3. Losses at the gene ends were 4 bases for V and 1 base for J; bases not matched to a gene: 6. CDR3 protein: CASSSPGQSNYGYTF. CDR3 DNA sequence: TGTGCCAGCAGTTCCCCGGGACAGAGTAACTATGGCTACACCTTC.

The CDR3 is CAWSRTEKYTEAFF. CDR3 DNA: TGTGCCTGGAGTCGCACAGAAAAGTACACTGAAGCTTTCTTT. This chain uses TRBV30 with TRBJ1-1; no clear D. Germline V gives CDR1 GTSNPN, CDR2 SVGIG (reference sequence). The V end lost 2 bases, the J end lost 3 bases, and 13 bases lay between the germline ends. This CDR3 is 14 amino acids long.

This sequence joins TRBV4-1 and TRBJ1-5; D is possibly TRBD1 (6 bases). Germline-derived CDR1 and CDR2 are MGHRA and YSYEKL. The V gene lost 0 bases and the J gene lost 7 bases, with 13 bases spanning the gap. This CDR3 comprises 15 residues. In nucleotides, the CDR3 is TGCGCCAGCAGCCAAGAAGGGCCAGGGGAACAGCCCCAGCATTTT. This codes for CASSQEGPGEQPQHF.

The chain uses TRBV27 and TRBJ1-5; tentatively, D is TRBD1 (6 bases). Trimming removed 1 base from V and 7 bases from J, with 11 bases in between. In germline, CDR1 is MNHEY, CDR2 SMNVEV (reference sequence). The CDR3 runs to 14 residues. The CDR3 nucleotides are TGTGCCAGCAGTTTATTTGGGGGCGACCAGCCCCAGCATTTT. This codes for CASSLFGGDQPQHF.

The chain is built from TRBV28 and TRBJ1-5; a possible D gene is TRBD1 (6 bases). Trimming took 5 bases from V and 7 from J, leaving 15 bases between them. The CDR3 is made up of 14 amino acids. Looked up from germline, CDR1 is MDHEN and CDR2 is SYDVKM. The CDR3 region is CASSPPRGRQPQHF. The CDR3, as DNA: TGTGCCAGCAGTCCCCCCAGGGGAAGGCAGCCCCAGCATTTT.

This clone has a single count. This chain's CDR3 is CASSYSPGQGDTGYQPQHF. In DNA, the CDR3 is TGTGCCAGCAGTTACTCCCCCGGACAGGGGGACACTGGATACCAGCCCCAGCATTTT. The genes are TRBV6-2 or TRBV6-3 and TRBJ1-5; 10 bases match TRBD1. V was clipped by 0 bases and J by 7 bases; unmatched bases: 15. The CDR3 runs 19 residues. Per the germline V gene, CDR1 is MNHEY and CDR2 is SVGEGT.

With respect to this clone: Other DNA sequences from this sample encode an identical CDR3 as well. The rearrangement joins TRBV7-9 to TRBJ2-1, with D perhaps matching TRBD1 (5 bases). Germline CDR1 SEHNR, CDR2 FQNEAQ (reference sequence). This CDR3 is 14 amino acids long. Trimming removed 3 bases at V and 2 bases at J, with 8 bases between. CDR3 residues: CASSLAGTYNEQFF. CDR3 nucleotides: TGTGCCAGCAGCTTGGCAGGGACCTACAATGAGCAGTTCTTC.

This clone has just a few counts. J is TRBJ1-4 and V is TRBV27; no reliable D call. The CDR3 consists of 15 residues. V lost 1 base, J lost 0 bases, and 6 bases lay in between. The V gene's germline CDR1 is MNHEY and CDR2 SMNVEV (reference sequence). The CDR3 DNA sequence: TGTGCCAGCAGTTTATTTCCCTCAACTAATGAAAAACTGTTTTTT. This gives the protein CASSLFPSTNEKLFF.

This chain links TRBV19 with TRBJ2-2; maybe TRBD2 (6 bases). The CDR3 has 14 amino acids. The V gene lost 5 bases and the J gene lost 2 bases, with 9 bases spanning the gap. Germline V gene lookup returns CDR1 LNHDA and CDR2 SQIVND (reference sequence). The CDR3 DNA is TGTGCCAGTAGTCCGGGACTTAACACCGGGGAGCTGTTTTTT. Translation gives CASSPGLNTGELFF.

This chain uses TRBV7-2 with TRBJ2-3, with D possibly TRBD1 on 6 matching bases. The germline V and J ends were trimmed by 1 base and 4 bases, with 15 bases remaining between them. The CDR3 is 16 residues long. Germline V gives CDR1 SGHTA, CDR2 FQGNSA. Written as DNA, the CDR3 is TGTGCCAGCAGCTTAGGGGGCAGGGGATCAGCAGATACGCAGTATTTT. Its protein product is CASSLGGRGSADTQYF. The full variable domain, its missing parts supplied by reference TRBV7-2 and TRBJ2-3, is GAGVSQSPSNKVTEKGKDVELRCDPISGHTALYWYRQSLGQGLEFLIYFQGNSAPDKSGLPSDRFSAERTGGSVSTLTIQRTQQEDSAVYLCASSLGGRGSADTQYFGPGTRLTVL.

The chain carries TRBV7-8 and TRBJ1-1; tentatively, D is TRBD1 (6 bases). Germline V gene data show CDR1 as SGHVS and CDR2 as FQNEAQ. V lost 3 bases to trimming and J lost 4 bases, with 9 bases between them. The CDR3 consists of 13 residues. CDR3 in DNA: TGTGCCAGCAGCTTCCCAGGGGTCACTGAAGCTTTCTTT. Amino acid sequence: CASSFPGVTEAFF.

The count of this clone is one. The V gene is TRBV7-9, the J gene TRBJ2-3, with 12 positions matching TRBD2. CDR1 SEHNR and CDR2 FQNEAQ come from the germline V gene (reference sequence). This CDR3 contains 16 residues. The junction had 4 bases not matched to a gene; V was cut back by 4 bases and J by 2 bases. CDR3 nucleotides: TGTGCCAGCAGCTCAGGACTAGCGGGACCCACAGATACGCAGTATTTT. This codes for CASSSGLAGPTDTQYF.

The chain combines TRBV9 with TRBJ1-2, with 7 bases that match TRBD1. CDR3 length: 14 amino acids. Trimming took 3 bases from V and 5 from J; bases not matched to a gene: 7. The V gene's germline CDR1 is SGDLS and CDR2 YYNGEE. The CDR3 nucleotides read TGTGCCAGCAGCGACAGACAGGGAAATTATGGCTACACCTTC. This translates into CASSDRQGNYGYTF.

This clone was counted once. CDR3 bases: TGTGCCAGTAGTAGTGGTGGGGCGCGGGCCAAAAACATTCAGTACTTC. Protein sequence: CASSSGGARAKNIQYF. The chain carries TRBV19 and TRBJ2-4, with D possibly being TRBD1 (5 bases). CDR1 and CDR2 (germline): LNHDA, SQIVND (reference sequence). The CDR3 length is 16 residues. The germline V and J ends were trimmed by 4 bases and 1 base, with 14 bases remaining between them.